One sample yielded the 2 T cell receptor beta chains listed below, sequenced in a study of preoperative IRX-2 immunotherapy in early breast cancer. Treatment here: preoperative locoregional IRX-2 cytokine immunotherapy. Assay: immunoSEQ multiplex PCR; the TCRdb copy retains only in-frame clones and omits some. In the table there are 10,000 to 15,000 clones, approximately 90% of which are singletons. This material was collected from a patient treated with IRX-2 immunotherapy. Every receptor here comes from a human donor with breast cancer.

CDR3 protein: CAWSVGYGYTF. CDR3 coding DNA: TGTGCCTGGAGTGTCGGCTACGGCTACACCTTC. This rearrangement joins TRBV30 to TRBJ1-2; no clear D. V gave up 0 bases and J gave up 8 bases, with 7 bases separating them. Germline V gene lookup returns CDR1 GTSNPN and CDR2 SVGIG (reference sequence). CDR3 length: 11 amino acids.

The chain has TRBV7-3 and TRBJ1-1; D might be TRBD1 (6 bases). The CDR3 length is 13 residues. From germline, CDR1 is SGHTA and CDR2 FQGTGA. The V and J ends lost 5 bases and 1 base respectively, with 8 bases between them. The DNA of the CDR3 is TGTGCCAGCAGCCGGACAGCGAACACTGAAGCTTTCTTT. This translates into CASSRTANTEAFF.